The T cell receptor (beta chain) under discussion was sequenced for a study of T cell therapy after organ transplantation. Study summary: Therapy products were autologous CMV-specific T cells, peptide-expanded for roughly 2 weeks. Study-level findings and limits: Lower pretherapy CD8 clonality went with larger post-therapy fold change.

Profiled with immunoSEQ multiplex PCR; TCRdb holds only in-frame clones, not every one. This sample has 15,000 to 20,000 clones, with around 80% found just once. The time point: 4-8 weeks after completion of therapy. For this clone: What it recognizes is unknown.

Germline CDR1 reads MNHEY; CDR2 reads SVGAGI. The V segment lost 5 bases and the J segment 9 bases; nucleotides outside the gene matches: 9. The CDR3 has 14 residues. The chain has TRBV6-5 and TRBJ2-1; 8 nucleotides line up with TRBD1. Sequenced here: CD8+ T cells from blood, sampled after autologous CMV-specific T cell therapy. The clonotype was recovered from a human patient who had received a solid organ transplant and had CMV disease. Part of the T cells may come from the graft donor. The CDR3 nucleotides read TGTGCCAGCAGTCAAGGGACAGGCCCCCGTGAGCAGTTCTTC. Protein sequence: CASSQGTGPREQFF.